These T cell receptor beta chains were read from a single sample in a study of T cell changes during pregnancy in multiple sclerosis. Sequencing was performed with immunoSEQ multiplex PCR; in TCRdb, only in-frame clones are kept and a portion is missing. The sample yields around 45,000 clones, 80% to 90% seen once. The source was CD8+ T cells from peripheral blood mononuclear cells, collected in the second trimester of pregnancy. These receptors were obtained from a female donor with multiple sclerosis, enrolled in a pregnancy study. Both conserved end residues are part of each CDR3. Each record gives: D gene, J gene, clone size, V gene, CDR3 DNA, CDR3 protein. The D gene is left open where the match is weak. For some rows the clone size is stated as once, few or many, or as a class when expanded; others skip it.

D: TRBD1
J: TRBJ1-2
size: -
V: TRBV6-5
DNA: TGTGCCAGCAGTTACAGGGACAGGGGATTAGATGGCTACACCTTC
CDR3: CASSYRDRGLDGYTF

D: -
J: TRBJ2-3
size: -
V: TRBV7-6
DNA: TGTGCCAGCAGCCCATGGGGGGAGGACACAGATACGCAGTATTTT
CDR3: CASSPWGEDTDTQYF

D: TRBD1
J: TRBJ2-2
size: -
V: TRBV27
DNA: TGTGCCAGCAGCAGGGGACAGTCCACCGGGGAGCTGTTTTTT
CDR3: CASSRGQSTGELFF

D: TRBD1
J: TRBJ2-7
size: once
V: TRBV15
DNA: TGTGCCACCAGCGGGGACAGAACCTACGAGCAGTACTTC
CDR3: CATSGDRTYEQYF

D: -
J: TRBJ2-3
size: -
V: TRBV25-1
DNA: TGTGCCAGCGGACAGTACACAGATACGCAGTATTTT
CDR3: CASGQYTDTQYF

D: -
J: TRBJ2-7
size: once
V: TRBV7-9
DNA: TGTGCCAGCAGCTTAGCTCTCGCAGGCTCCCTGGACGAGCAGTACTTC
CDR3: CASSLALAGSLDEQYF

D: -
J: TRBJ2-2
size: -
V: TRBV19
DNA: TGTGCCAGTACCTTCGGTGGACAGTACACCGGGGAGCTGTTTTTT
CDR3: CASTFGGQYTGELFF

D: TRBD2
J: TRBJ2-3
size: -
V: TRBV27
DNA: TGTGCCAGCAGTTATGTGAAGACTAGCGGAAACACAGATACGCAGTATTTT
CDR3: CASSYVKTSGNTDTQYF

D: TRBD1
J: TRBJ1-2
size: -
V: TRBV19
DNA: TGTGCCAGTGAGGACAGGGCCGACTATGGCTACACCTTC
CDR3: CASEDRADYGYTF

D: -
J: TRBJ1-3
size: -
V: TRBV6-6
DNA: TGTGCCAGCACCACCTTCGCGGGGGCAGTCGGAAACACCATATATTTT
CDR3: CASTTFAGAVGNTIYF

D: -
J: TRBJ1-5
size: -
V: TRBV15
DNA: TGTGCCACCAGCAGGAAGGACCGAAGGGAGAATCAGCCCCAGCATTTT
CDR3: CATSRKDRRENQPQHF

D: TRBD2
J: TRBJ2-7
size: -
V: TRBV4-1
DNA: TGCGCCAGCAGCCCTAGCGGGGCCTACGAGCAGTACTTC
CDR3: CASSPSGAYEQYF

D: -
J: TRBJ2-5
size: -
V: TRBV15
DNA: TGTGCCACCAGCAGGGGTAGCGAGTCCGAGACCCAGTACTTC
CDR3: CATSRGSESETQYF

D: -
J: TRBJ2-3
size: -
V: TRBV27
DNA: TGTGCCAGCAGTCAATCAGGGTCAGATACGCAGTATTTT
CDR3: CASSQSGSDTQYF

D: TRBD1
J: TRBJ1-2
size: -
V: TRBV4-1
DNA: TGCGCCAGCAGCCCCCGACAGGGGGATTCTGGCTACACCTTC
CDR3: CASSPRQGDSGYTF

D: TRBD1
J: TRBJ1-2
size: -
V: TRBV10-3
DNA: TGTGCCATCAGTGAGTTGGGACAGCGATTTAACTATGGCTACACCTTC
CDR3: CAISELGQRFNYGYTF

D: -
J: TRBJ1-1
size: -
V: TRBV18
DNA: TGTGCCAGCTCACCAGGGGCGAACACTGAAGCTTTCTTT
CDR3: CASSPGANTEAFF

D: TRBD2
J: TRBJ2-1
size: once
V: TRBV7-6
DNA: TGTGCCAGCAGCCTCGCCTGGGGGGGGTCCTACAATGAGCAGTTCTTC
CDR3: CASSLAWGGSYNEQFF

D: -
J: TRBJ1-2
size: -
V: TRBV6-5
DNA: TGTGCCAGCAGTTACTCGACTCGGCGGAACCTCTATGGCTACACCTTC
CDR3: CASSYSTRRNLYGYTF

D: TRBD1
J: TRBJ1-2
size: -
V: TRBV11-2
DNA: TGTGCCAGCAGCGAGTCGACAGGGGATTCTTCCTTATCCTATGGCTACACCTTC
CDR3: CASSESTGDSSLSYGYTF

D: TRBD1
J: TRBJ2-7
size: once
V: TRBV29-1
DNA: TGCAGCGTTGAAGGTGAAGGACAGGGTTTTTACGAGCAGTACTTC
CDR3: CSVEGEGQGFYEQYF

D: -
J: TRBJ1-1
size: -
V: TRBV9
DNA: TGTGCCAGCAGCGTAGATTTAGGGGGGGGGAGAGAAGCTTTCTTT
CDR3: CASSVDLGGGREAFF

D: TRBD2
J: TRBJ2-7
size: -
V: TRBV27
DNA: TGTGCCAGCAGTTCCTCCAGCGGGGGGATCTCCTACGAGCAGTACTTC
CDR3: CASSSSSGGISYEQYF

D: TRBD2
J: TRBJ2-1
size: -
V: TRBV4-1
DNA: TGCGCCAGCAGCCAGGTCGGACTAGCGGGGGGGGACTCCTACAATGAGCAGTTCTTC
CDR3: CASSQVGLAGGDSYNEQFF

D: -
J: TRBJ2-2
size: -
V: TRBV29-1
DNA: TGCACTATCAGGGTTTCGAACACCGGGGAGCTGTTTTTT
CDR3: CTIRVSNTGELFF

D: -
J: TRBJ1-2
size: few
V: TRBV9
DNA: TGTGCCAGCAGCGCCCTACAGGACTATGGCTACACCTTC
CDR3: CASSALQDYGYTF

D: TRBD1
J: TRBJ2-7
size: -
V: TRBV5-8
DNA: TGTGCCAGCAGCCCACACAGGGGCCGGTCCTACGAGCAGTACTTC
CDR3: CASSPHRGRSYEQYF

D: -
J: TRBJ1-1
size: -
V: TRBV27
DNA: TGTGCCAGCAGTTTGGTAGGGGGGAACACTGAAGCTTTCTTT
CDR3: CASSLVGGNTEAFF

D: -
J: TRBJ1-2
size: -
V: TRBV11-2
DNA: TGTGCCAGCAGCTACCGGGTCCCCCTCGATGGCTACACCTTC
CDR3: CASSYRVPLDGYTF

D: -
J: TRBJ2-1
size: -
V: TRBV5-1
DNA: TGCGCCAGCAGCTTGGGTCAGGGGGGTGGCAATGAGCAGTTCTTC
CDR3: CASSLGQGGGNEQFF

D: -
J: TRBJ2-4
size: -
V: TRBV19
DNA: TGTGCCAGTAGTATAGATTTATCGGGGACATCTCATGACGTAAACAAAAACATTCAGTACTTC
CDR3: CASSIDLSGTSHDVNKNIQYF

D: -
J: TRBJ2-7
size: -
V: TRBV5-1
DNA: TGCGCCAGCAGCTTGGCCAAGGAGGGTTACGAGCAGTACTTC
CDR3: CASSLAKEGYEQYF

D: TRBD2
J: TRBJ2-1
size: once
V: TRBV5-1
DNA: TGCGCCAGCAGCTTGGGAACCCTAGCGGGGGAACGGGGTGAGCAGTTCTTC
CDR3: CASSLGTLAGERGEQFF

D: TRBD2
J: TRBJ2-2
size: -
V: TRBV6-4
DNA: TGTGCCAGCAGTGACTCTGGTCTAGCGGGGACCGGGGAGCTGTTTTTT
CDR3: CASSDSGLAGTGELFF

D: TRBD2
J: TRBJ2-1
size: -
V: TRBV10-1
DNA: TGCGCCAGCAGCGAGCGGGGGGGAGTCTACAATGAGCAGTTCTTC
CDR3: CASSERGGVYNEQFF

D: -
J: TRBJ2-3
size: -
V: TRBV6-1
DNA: TGTGCCAGCAACCCGGGACAAGCCACAGATACGCAGTATTTT
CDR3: CASNPGQATDTQYF

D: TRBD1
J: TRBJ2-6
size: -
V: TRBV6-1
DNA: TGTGCCAGCAGTGAACCGAAGGGGGCGGCTGGGGCCAACGTCCTGACTTTC
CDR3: CASSEPKGAAGANVLTF

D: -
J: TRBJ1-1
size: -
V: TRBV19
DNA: TGTGCCAGTAGTCAGGGGAAGAACACTGAAGCTTTCTTT
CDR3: CASSQGKNTEAFF

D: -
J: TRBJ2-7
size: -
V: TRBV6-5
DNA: TGTGCCAGCAGTTATCACTACGAGCAGTACTTC
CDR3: CASSYHYEQYF

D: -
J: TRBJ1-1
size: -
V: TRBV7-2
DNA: TGTGCCAGCAGCTTCGAGTTATCGAACACTGAAGCTTTCTTT
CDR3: CASSFELSNTEAFF

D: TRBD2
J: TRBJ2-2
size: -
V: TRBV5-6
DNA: TGTGCCAGCAGCTTGGCCCCGAGGGGTTGGACTAGCGGTACCGGGGAGCTGTTTTTT
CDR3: CASSLAPRGWTSGTGELFF

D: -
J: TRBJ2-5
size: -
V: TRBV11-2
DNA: TGTGCCAGCAGCTTAGGGGCTCTTTACCAAGAGACCCAGTACTTC
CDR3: CASSLGALYQETQYF

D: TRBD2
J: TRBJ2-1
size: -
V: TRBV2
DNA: TGTGCCAGCAGTGGGGGGGAACTAGCGGGGTCCTCCTACAATGAGCAGTTCTTC
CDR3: CASSGGELAGSSYNEQFF

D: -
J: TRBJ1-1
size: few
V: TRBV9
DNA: TGTGCCAGCAGCTCCCAGGGCTCTGAAGCTTTCTTT
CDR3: CASSSQGSEAFF

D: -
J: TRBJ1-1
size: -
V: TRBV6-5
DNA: TGTGCCAGCACACCCGGCGGACAGTTGAACACTGAAGCTTTCTTT
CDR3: CASTPGGQLNTEAFF